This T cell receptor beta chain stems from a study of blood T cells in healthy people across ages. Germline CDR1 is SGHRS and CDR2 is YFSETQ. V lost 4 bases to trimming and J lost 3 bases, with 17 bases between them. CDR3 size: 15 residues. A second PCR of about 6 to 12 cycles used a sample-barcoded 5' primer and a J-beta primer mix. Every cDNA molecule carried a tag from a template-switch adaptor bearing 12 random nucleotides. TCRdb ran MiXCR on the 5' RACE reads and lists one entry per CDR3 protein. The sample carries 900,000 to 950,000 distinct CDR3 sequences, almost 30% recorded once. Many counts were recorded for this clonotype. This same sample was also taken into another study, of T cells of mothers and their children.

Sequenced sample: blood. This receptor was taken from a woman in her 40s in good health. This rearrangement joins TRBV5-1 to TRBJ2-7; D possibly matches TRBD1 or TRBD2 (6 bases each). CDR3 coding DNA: TGCGCCAGCAGCGCCAGGCCCCGGGGGCACTACGAGCAGTACTTC. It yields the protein CASSARPRGHYEQYF.